Each of the 23 T cell receptor beta chains below was sequenced from the same sample in a study of cytomegalovirus exposure and HLA in healthy donors. The assay was immunoSEQ multiplex PCR, and TCRdb's table has in-frame clones only and misses some. The profile shows about 120,000 clones, around 89% of them singletons. Specimen: PBMCs. The receptor source for this set is a woman aged 18-30 years in good health and CMV-seropositive.

The V call is TRBV18, the J call TRBJ2-1; 10 positions match TRBD1. Germline trimming cut 4 bases from V and 10 bases from J; bases unmatched to any gene: 4. CDR3 length equals 13 residues. The germline gives CDR1 KGHSH, CDR2 LQKENI. Written as DNA, the CDR3 is TGTGCCAGCTCACGAGGGACAGGGGAAGAGCAGTTCTTC. Protein: CASSRGTGEEQFF.

This chain links TRBV5-8 with TRBJ2-7, with 9 bases fitting TRBD1. The V gene's germline CDR1 is SGHTS and CDR2 YDEGEE. The junction had 7 bases not matched to a gene; V was cut back by 0 bases and J by 6 bases. The CDR3 is 15 amino acids. The CDR3 DNA follows: TGTGCCAGCAGCTTGGGTCCGGGACAGGGCCCCGAGCAGTACTTC. Protein: CASSLGPGQGPEQYF.

The V call is TRBV19, the J call TRBJ2-1, with D perhaps TRBD1 (5 bases). The CDR3 has 16 amino acids. Germline CDR1 reads LNHDA; CDR2 reads SQIVND (reference sequence). Between the trimmed V and J ends, which lost 6 bases and 1 base, there was a span of 16 bases. The CDR3 nucleotides are TGTGCCAGTAGGTCTCCAGGGCAGGCATCCTACAATGAGCAGTTCTTC. It translates to CASRSPGQASYNEQFF. Supplemented by reference TRBV19 and TRBJ2-1, the full variable domain reads DGGITQSPKYLFRKEGQNVTLSCEQNLNHDAMYWYRQDPGQGLRLIYYSQIVNDFQKGDIAEGYSVSREKKESFPLTVTSAQKNPTAFYLCASRSPGQASYNEQFFGPGTRLTVL.

The rearrangement joins TRBV2 to TRBJ2-1; D possibly corresponds to TRBD1 (5 bases). The germline gives CDR1 SNHLY, CDR2 FYNNEI. The V gene lost 5 bases and the J gene lost 7 bases, with 12 bases spanning the gap. This CDR3 region has 13 residues. The CDR3 DNA follows: TGTGCCAGCAGTACCCCAGGGTGGAATGAGCAGTTCTTC. Translating it yields CASSTPGWNEQFF.

Details on this clone: At one end the junction does not follow the germline gene, possibly because of a read error. The V gene is TRBV7-7, the J gene TRBJ2-1; 11 bases fit TRBD2. CDR1 is SSHAT and CDR2 is FNYEAQ in the germline V gene (reference sequence). There are 15 residues in the CDR3. The CDR3 DNA reads as TGTGCTAGCAGCGTGACTAGCGGGACCAACAATGAGCAGTTCTTC. Translation gives CASSVTSGTNNEQFF.

The rearrangement links TRBV5-6 to TRBJ1-1; no firm D call. With 4 bases removed from V and 6 bases from J, the gap between germline ends came to 13 bases. In germline, CDR1 is SGHDT, CDR2 YYEEEE. The CDR3 has 13 amino acids. CDR3 nucleotide sequence: TGTGCCAGCAGCCTCCCGGGTGCGGCTGAAGCTTTCTTT. Translated: CASSLPGAAEAFF.

This clone was detected only once. The chain is built from TRBV7-2 and TRBJ2-1; 11 bases fit TRBD2. The CDR3 loop spans 16 amino acids. Germline trimming cut 1 base from V and 6 bases from J; bases unmatched to any gene: 5. From germline, CDR1 is SGHTA and CDR2 FQGNSA. CDR3 loop: CASSLVGTSGGNEQFF. The CDR3 DNA follows: TGTGCCAGCAGCTTAGTAGGGACTAGCGGAGGCAATGAGCAGTTCTTC.

The CDR3 reads CASSQETGKNEKLFF. The CDR3 DNA sequence: TGCGCCAGCAGCCAGGAGACAGGGAAGAATGAAAAACTGTTTTTT. This chain joins TRBV4-3 and TRBJ1-4, with 7 positions matching TRBD1. J gave up 5 bases and V 3 bases, and 6 bases lay outside the gene matches. Germline V gene data show CDR1 as LGHNA and CDR2 as YSLEER. CDR3 length: 15 amino acids.

This chain links TRBV9 with TRBJ2-1, with 11 bases identical to TRBD2. The length of the CDR3 is 15 residues. Germline lookup yields CDR1 SGDLS and CDR2 YYNGEE. After removal of 0 bases from V and 8 bases from J, the junction contained 4 bases not matched to a gene. The CDR3 sequence is CASSVALAGEHEQFF. The CDR3 DNA reads as TGTGCCAGCAGCGTAGCACTAGCGGGGGAGCATGAGCAGTTCTTC. The variable domain in full, completed from reference TRBV9 and TRBJ2-1, reads DSGVTQTPKHLITATGQRVTLRCSPRSGDLSVYWYQQSLDQGLQFLIQYYNGEERAKGNILERFSAQQFPDLHSELNLSSLELGDSALYFCASSVALAGEHEQFFGPGTRLTVL.

The V gene is TRBV7-9, the J gene TRBJ1-4; 8 bases map to TRBD1. CDR3 length equals 17 residues. The germline CDR1 and CDR2 sequences are SEHNR and FQNEAQ (reference sequence). After removal of 4 bases from V and 5 bases from J, the junction contained 12 bases not matched to a gene. The CDR3 nucleotides are TGTGCCAGCAGCTCTCGCCCCTCGACAGGGGCAAATGAAAAACTGTTTTTT. It specifies CASSSRPSTGANEKLFF.

The chain carries TRBV6-4 and TRBJ1-1; 7 bases agree with TRBD1. Germline lookup yields CDR1 MRHNA and CDR2 SNTAGT. Trimming removed 8 bases from V and 2 bases from J; junction bases left unmatched: 5. The CDR3 contains 13 residues. CDR3 protein: CASGRDSNTEAFF. The CDR3 bases are TGTGCCAGCGGCCGGGACAGCAACACTGAAGCTTTCTTT.

The chain couples TRBV18 to TRBJ2-2; D may be TRBD2 (6 bases). Germline loops: CDR1 KGHSH, CDR2 LQKENI. This CDR3 region has 16 residues. Trimming left V 2 bases short and J 5 bases short, with 15 bases between. CDR3 bases: TGTGCCAGCTCACCAACCTCGGCAGGGAGGACCGGGGAGCTGTTTTTT. This gives the protein CASSPTSAGRTGELFF. Supplemented by reference TRBV18 and TRBJ2-2, the full variable domain reads NAGVMQNPRHLVRRRGQEARLRCSPMKGHSHVYWYRQLPEEGLKFMVYLQKENIIDESGMPKERFSAEFPKEGPSILRIQQVVRGDSAAYFCASSPTSAGRTGELFFGEGSRLTVL.

V usage is TRBV5-1 and J usage is TRBJ2-5, with D tentatively TRBD2 (6 bases). The CDR3 sequence is 12 residues long. The germline CDR1 and CDR2 sequences are SGHRS and YFSETQ. The V end was cut by 4 bases, the J end by 5 bases, with 9 bases between. In DNA form, the CDR3 reads TGCGCCAGCAGCCCCGGGAGTGAGACCCAGTACTTC. Translating gives CASSPGSETQYF.

This clone appeared once. CDR3 residues: CASSYKGAGEKLFF. The DNA for the CDR3 is TGTGCCAGCAGTTACAAAGGGGCGGGAGAAAAACTGTTTTTT. This chain joins TRBV6-5 and TRBJ1-4; D may be TRBD1 (5 bases). Germline CDR1 reads MNHEY; CDR2 reads SVGAGI. V was clipped by 2 bases and J by 8 bases, with 12 bases between them. This CDR3 region has 14 residues.

This clone appeared once. V and J are TRBV7-9 and TRBJ2-7; 10 bases are a match to TRBD2. V was pared by 5 bases and J by 10 bases, with 8 bases of the junction left unmatched. CDR3 length equals 13 residues. Germline V gene lookup returns CDR1 SEHNR and CDR2 FQNEAQ (reference sequence). This CDR3 is CASSQTSGPLQYF. CDR3 nucleotides: TGTGCCAGCAGCCAGACTAGCGGGCCATTACAGTACTTC.

The rearrangement links TRBV13 to TRBJ1-2; D unresolved. This CDR3 comprises 11 residues. Germline loops: CDR1 PRHDT, CDR2 FYEKMQ (reference sequence). V lost 6 bases, J lost 8 bases, and 10 bases lay in between. The CDR3 protein is CASSEQTGYTF. The CDR3 DNA sequence: TGTGCCAGCAGTGAACAGACGGGCTACACCTTC.

The rearrangement links TRBV4-1 to TRBJ1-1, with TRBD1 matching 8 bases. Germline V CDR1 and CDR2: MGHRA, YSYEKL. V shed 5 bases and J 6 bases; nucleotides not matched to a gene: 2. The CDR3 totals 12 residues. The CDR3 nucleotides are TGCGCCAGCAGCACGACAGGGGCTGAAGCTTTCTTT. This codes for CASSTTGAEAFF.

The chain is built from TRBV7-2 and TRBJ2-1; 8 bases line up with TRBD2. Germline V gene lookup returns CDR1 SGHTA and CDR2 FQGNSA. The CDR3 spans 16 residues. The junction had 4 bases not matched to a gene; V was cut back by 3 bases and J by 0 bases. The DNA of the CDR3 is TGTGCCAGCAGCTTCACTAGCGGAGGCTCCTACAATGAGCAGTTCTTC. It translates to CASSFTSGGSYNEQFF.

This rearrangement joins TRBV19 to TRBJ2-3; D unresolved. This CDR3 contains 13 residues. The V and J ends lost 3 bases and 5 bases respectively, with 9 bases between them. From germline, CDR1 is LNHDA and CDR2 SQIVND (reference sequence). The CDR3 nucleotides are TGTGCCAGTAGTATCGGCAGCGTAGATACGCAGTATTTT. Its protein product is CASSIGSVDTQYF.

V usage is TRBV6-6 and J usage is TRBJ2-1, with 10 positions matching TRBD1. V shed 6 bases, J shed 5 bases, and the junction held 4 bases outside the gene matches. The CDR3 has 14 amino acids. Germline V gene lookup returns CDR1 MNHNY and CDR2 SVGAGI (reference sequence). The CDR3 DNA is TGTGCCAGCAGAGGGACAGGGGCCGACAATGAGCAGTTCTTC. Its protein is CASRGTGADNEQFF.

This chain uses TRBV4-2 with TRBJ2-1; 7 bases line up with TRBD2. CDR1 is LGHNA, CDR2 YNFKEQ, per germline. This CDR3 comprises 14 residues. V trimming: 2 bases; J trimming: 8 bases; junction bases outside the gene matches: 6. The CDR3 loop is CASSQLSAGYEQFF. DNA for the CDR3: TGTGCCAGCAGCCAACTTTCAGCGGGATATGAGCAGTTCTTC.

The rearrangement joins TRBV5-1 to TRBJ2-7, with TRBD2 matching over 8 bases. V lost 0 bases to trimming and J lost 4 bases; unmatched junction nucleotides: 6. The germline CDR1 and CDR2 sequences are SGHRS and YFSETQ. CDR3 length: 15 amino acids. The CDR3 loop reads CASSLAGGVGYEQYF. The CDR3 DNA is TGCGCCAGCAGCTTGGCGGGAGGGGTGGGATACGAGCAGTACTTC.

The V gene is TRBV9, the J gene TRBJ1-5, with D perhaps TRBD1 (6 bases). Germline values: CDR1 SGDLS, CDR2 YYNGEE. The CDR3 extends over 15 amino acids. The V end lost 4 bases, the J end lost 2 bases, and 13 bases lay between the germline ends. The CDR3 protein is CASSTPDSRNQPQHF. The CDR3 DNA reads TGTGCCAGCAGCACGCCGGACAGTCGCAATCAGCCCCAGCATTTT.